This TCR beta chain was documented in a study of human T cells and chemical hapten exposure. Study-wide background: Slight volume differences across pooled libraries mainly accounted for varying per-sample TCR yields.

Via MiXCR, TCRdb re-called the RACE reads, giving one row per CDR3 protein. Of 75,000 to 90,000 distinct CDR3 sequences listed, 10% to 13% are singletons. As for this clonotype: The antigen remains undetermined.

Time point given: patch test 1, 2 weeks after DPC sensitization. Specified treatment: therapeutic diphenylcyclopropenone sensitization with weekly scalp DPC. Regarding the study as a whole: Sensitization with DPC brought no change to TCRs above 1 in 1000 in frequency.

The CDR3 sequence is 13 residues long. Germline V CDR1 and CDR2: SGHAT, FQNNGV. The V and J ends lost 5 bases and 3 bases respectively, with 10 bases between them. The sample was whole blood, taken in connection with sensitization to the hapten diphenylcyclopropenone (DPC). This receptor was taken from a woman in her 50s with alopecia areata. Some clones in this sample may be carry-over from other donors' samples. The chain is built from TRBV11-2 and TRBJ2-5, with a tentative D call TRBD2 (5 bases). CDR3 sequence (DNA): TGTGCCAGCAGCCTACAGACTAAAGAGACCCAGTACTTC. Its translation is CASSLQTKETQYF.